The 25 T cell receptor beta chains below were found in one sample sequenced in a study of shared clonotypes between healthy human individuals. The repertoire was sequenced with immunoSEQ multiplex PCR; TCRdb's copy has only in-frame clones and lacks some. The table lists roughly 530,000 clones, almost 97% of them singletons. The specimen sequenced was naive CD4+ T cells sorted from blood. Specified subset: CD45RA+ positively selected. Receptors originate from a woman between 25 and 40 years old in good health.

As for this clone: Compared with germline, one end of the junction differs, possibly owing to a read error. The chain couples TRBV7-9 to TRBJ1-4; weak D call: TRBD1 (5 bases). Germline assignment: CDR1 SEHNR and CDR2 FQNEAQ (reference sequence). The CDR3 has 11 residues. This CDR3 reads CASSPIRDLRF. Here the CDR3 DNA reads TGTGCCAGCAGCCCGATCCGGGACTTGCGATTT.

The V call is TRBV6-6, the J call TRBJ2-7, with 12 bases matching TRBD1. Trimming at V came to 6 bases and at J to 6 bases, leaving 9 bases not matched to a gene. The CDR3 covers 15 residues. CDR1 MNHNY and CDR2 SVGAGI come from the germline V gene (reference sequence). As DNA, the CDR3 is TGTGCCAGCAGCAGAGGGGGACAGGGGGCTTTCGAGCAGTACTTC. Its protein product is CASSRGGQGAFEQYF.

The chain is built from TRBV27 and TRBJ1-5; 7 bases fit TRBD1. This CDR3 is built from 15 residues. CDR1 is MNHEY, CDR2 SMNVEV, per germline (reference sequence). The V segment lost 3 bases and the J segment 4 bases; nucleotides outside the gene matches: 6. CDR3 in amino acids: CASSFGDSPNQPQHF. Written as DNA, the CDR3 is TGTGCCAGCAGTTTCGGGGACAGTCCAAATCAGCCCCAGCATTTT.

The genes are TRBV27 and TRBJ1-2, with D tentatively TRBD1 (5 bases). The germline CDR1 and CDR2 sequences are MNHEY and SMNVEV (reference sequence). With 4 bases removed from V and 2 bases from J, the gap between germline ends came to 11 bases. The CDR3 contains 14 residues. Written as DNA, the CDR3 is TGTGCCAGCAGTTCGCGACAGAGAAACTATGGCTACACCTTC. It specifies CASSSRQRNYGYTF.

Details on this clone: This sample includes further DNA sequences coding for the same CDR3. V usage is TRBV10-3 and J usage is TRBJ2-7; 7 bases fit TRBD1. Germline V gene data show CDR1 as ENHRY and CDR2 as SYGVKD. This CDR3 is built from 15 residues. J was trimmed by 1 base and V by 3 bases; bases with no gene match: 6. The CDR3 DNA reads as TGTGCCATCAGTGACCCCGGGACAGCATCCTACGAGCAGTACTTC. Its translation is CAISDPGTASYEQYF.

V usage is TRBV4-1 and J usage is TRBJ2-7, with D uncertain. Germline values: CDR1 MGHRA, CDR2 YSYEKL. Trimming removed 2 bases from V and 3 bases from J, with 5 bases in between. This CDR3 is built from 12 residues. CDR3 sequence reads: CASSQNSYEQYF. The CDR3 region has the DNA TGCGCCAGCAGCCAAAACAGCTACGAGCAGTACTTC.

V gene TRBV6-1 combines with J gene TRBJ2-3; D perhaps matches TRBD2 (6 bases). V lost 6 bases, J lost 3 bases, and 13 bases lay in between. CDR1 is MNHNS and CDR2 is SASEGT in the germline V gene. This CDR3 region has 14 residues. In DNA, the CDR3 is TGTGCCAGCAGGGCCCAAGGGAGGACAGATACGCAGTATTTT. Translation: CASRAQGRTDTQYF.

This clone came up once. The V and J genes are TRBV28 and TRBJ2-7, with 7 bases lining up with TRBD1. Unmatched junction bases numbered 6, after V lost 4 bases and J lost 0 bases. This CDR3 spans 15 amino acids. The germline V gene encodes CDR1 MDHEN and CDR2 SYDVKM. The CDR3 spells CASSSPAGGSYEQYF. DNA for the CDR3: TGTGCCAGCAGTTCCCCGGCAGGGGGCTCCTACGAGCAGTACTTC.

This rearrangement joins TRBV6-1 to TRBJ1-5; D not certain. The CDR3 is made up of 15 amino acids. Germline CDR1 MNHNS, CDR2 SASEGT. Trimming removed 2 bases from V and 1 base from J, with 9 bases in between. CDR3 loop: CASSEKVASNQPQHF. The CDR3 DNA sequence: TGTGCCAGCAGTGAAAAGGTGGCAAGCAATCAGCCCCAGCATTTT.

The V call is TRBV13, the J call TRBJ2-7, with TRBD2 matching over 8 bases. The length of the CDR3 is 13 residues. Germline V gene sequence: CDR1 PRHDT, CDR2 FYEKMQ (reference sequence). J gave up 2 bases and V 5 bases, and 2 bases lay outside the gene matches. The CDR3 sequence is CASSPSGPYEQYF. The CDR3, as DNA: TGTGCCAGCAGCCCTAGCGGGCCCTACGAGCAGTACTTC.

The chain joins TRBV9 to TRBJ1-1, with TRBD1 as a possible D gene (5 bases). Deletions cut 3 bases from V and 4 bases from J, with 10 bases between. Germline V CDR1 and CDR2: SGDLS, YYNGEE. The CDR3 runs 13 residues. This CDR3 reads CASSATVGTEAFF. The CDR3 nucleotides read TGTGCCAGCAGCGCGACAGTTGGCACTGAAGCTTTCTTT.

The genes are TRBV9 and TRBJ2-1; 10 positions match TRBD2. There are 20 residues in the CDR3. J lost 8 bases, V lost 0 bases, and 20 bases had no gene match. Germline values: CDR1 SGDLS, CDR2 YYNGEE. CDR3 nucleotides: TGTGCCAGCAGCGTAGTCCCAATCCCTCGGGCTAGCGGGAGTAGCGATGAGCAGTTCTTC. As protein: CASSVVPIPRASGSSDEQFF.

This sequence joins TRBV5-1 and TRBJ1-1; possibly TRBD1 for D (5 bases). The CDR3 totals 15 residues. Germline V lookup: CDR1 SGHRS, CDR2 YFSETQ. Trimming took 0 bases from V and 1 from J, leaving 10 bases between them. The CDR3 sequence is CASSLASGWNTEAFF. The CDR3 DNA is TGCGCCAGCAGCTTGGCTTCAGGGTGGAACACTGAAGCTTTCTTT.

The chain's CDR3 is CASSFQGTRYFSGANVLTF. The CDR3 region has the DNA TGTGCCAGCAGTTTCCAGGGGACCAGATACTTCTCTGGGGCCAACGTCCTGACTTTC. The V and J genes are TRBV28 and TRBJ2-6; possibly TRBD1 for D (6 bases). Trimming took off 3 bases at V and 0 bases at J, with 18 bases between the two ends. The CDR3 extends over 19 amino acids. Germline CDR1 reads MDHEN; CDR2 reads SYDVKM.

J is TRBJ1-6 and V is TRBV5-4; 9 nucleotides align to TRBD1. The CDR3 has 16 residues. Germline-derived CDR1 and CDR2 are SGHNT and YYREEE (reference sequence). Losses at the gene ends were 4 bases for V and 5 bases for J; bases not matched to a gene: 7. CDR3 in amino acids: CASSVGQGFNNSPLHF. DNA for the CDR3: TGTGCCAGCAGCGTAGGACAGGGGTTCAATAATTCACCCCTCCACTTT.

The V call is TRBV5-1, the J call TRBJ2-7, with TRBD2 identical over 13 bases. Germline V gene data show CDR1 as SGHRS and CDR2 as YFSETQ. The CDR3 extends over 15 amino acids. Unmatched junction bases numbered 5, after V lost 4 bases and J lost 4 bases. The CDR3, as DNA: TGCGCCAGCAGCACAGGACTAGCGGGAGAATACGAGCAGTACTTC. Translation gives CASSTGLAGEYEQYF.

The chain couples TRBV10-3 to TRBJ2-7; 8 bases fit TRBD1. Germline loops: CDR1 ENHRY, CDR2 SYGVKD. V was clipped by 7 bases and J by 1 base; unmatched bases: 6. This CDR3 spans 14 amino acids. The chain's CDR3 is CAIKGQGSSYEQYF. The CDR3 DNA is TGTGCCATCAAAGGACAGGGCTCATCCTACGAGCAGTACTTC.

The J gene is TRBJ1-1, the V gene TRBV2, with D unclear. Trimming cost V 7 bases and J 4 bases, with 10 bases left between them. CDR3 length equals 12 residues. Germline-derived CDR1 and CDR2 are SNHLY and FYNNEI. CDR3 in amino acids: CASTRSSTEAFF. The CDR3 nucleotides read TGTGCCAGCACCCGGTCGAGCACTGAAGCTTTCTTT.

The chain links TRBV18 to TRBJ2-7; 9 bases are shared with TRBD1. J gave up 2 bases and V 4 bases, and 3 bases lay outside the gene matches. Germline CDR1 and CDR2: KGHSH and LQKENI. This CDR3 is 14 amino acids long. This chain's CDR3 is CASSQGTGTYEQYF. The CDR3 DNA sequence: TGTGCCAGCTCACAAGGGACAGGGACCTACGAGCAGTACTTC.

The V gene is TRBV11-3, the J gene TRBJ2-1; unclear D gene. The CDR3 runs to 13 residues. Trimming removed 5 bases from V and 6 bases from J, with 11 bases in between. CDR1 and CDR2 from the germline V gene are SGHNT and YENEEA. The chain's CDR3 is CASSPRGGNEQFF. In DNA form, the CDR3 reads TGTGCCAGCAGCCCAAGAGGCGGCAATGAGCAGTTCTTC.

The V and J genes are TRBV2 and TRBJ2-6, with D maybe TRBD1 (5 bases). The germline V and J ends were trimmed by 6 bases and 2 bases, with 8 bases remaining between them. This CDR3 has 14 residues. Per the germline V gene, CDR1 is SNHLY and CDR2 is FYNNEI. This CDR3 reads CASRQETGANVLTF. CDR3 DNA: TGTGCCAGCAGACAGGAAACTGGGGCCAACGTCCTGACTTTC.

This chain connects TRBV7-2 to TRBJ2-7; D call uncertain. The CDR3 contains 11 residues. Looked up from germline, CDR1 is SGHTA and CDR2 is FQGNSA. The ends were cut back, 4 bases at V and 6 bases at J, with 7 bases in the middle. CDR3 bases: TGTGCCAGCAGCTCGGAAGGCGAGCAGTACTTC. It specifies CASSSEGEQYF. Supplemented by reference TRBV7-2 and TRBJ2-7, the full variable domain reads GAGVSQSPSNKVTEKGKDVELRCDPISGHTALYWYRQSLGQGLEFLIYFQGNSAPDKSGLPSDRFSAERTGGSVSTLTIQRTQQEDSAVYLCASSSEGEQYFGPGTRLTVT.

This sequence joins TRBV2 and TRBJ1-2; D is ambiguous. Germline loops: CDR1 SNHLY, CDR2 FYNNEI. The CDR3 extends over 16 amino acids. V lost 4 bases and J lost 4, with 19 bases in between. The CDR3 nucleotides read TGTGCCAGCAGTGGGGCAGGTTACCGATGGACCTATGGCTACACCTTC. Translated: CASSGAGYRWTYGYTF.

This clone was seen a single time. The CDR3: CAWRGPQFTGELFF. DNA for the CDR3: TGTGCCTGGAGAGGCCCACAGTTTACCGGGGAGCTGTTTTTT. The V and J genes are TRBV30 and TRBJ2-2, with D uncertain. CDR1 is GTSNPN, CDR2 SVGIG, per germline (reference sequence). This CDR3 is 14 amino acids long. V dropped 3 bases and J dropped 5 bases, with 13 bases sitting between them. Full variable domain (rest looked up from reference TRBV30 and TRBJ2-2): SQTIHQWPATLVQPVGSPLSLECTVEGTSNPNLYWYRQAAGRGLQLLFYSVGIGQISSEVPQNLSASRPQDRQFILSSKKLLLSDSGFYLCAWRGPQFTGELFFGEGSRLTVL.

The V gene is TRBV4-1, the J gene TRBJ1-6; D is uncertain. The germline V gene encodes CDR1 MGHRA and CDR2 YSYEKL. V shed 1 base and J shed 4 bases, with 11 bases lying between them. The CDR3 spans 16 residues. In nucleotides, the CDR3 is TGCGCCAGCAGCCAAGGGAGGCAAGATTATAATTCACCCCTCCACTTT. Encoded protein: CASSQGRQDYNSPLHF.